The entry that follows covers one T cell receptor beta chain sequence. Its cognate antigen is unknown. The sample is drawn from a study of cytomegalovirus exposure and HLA in healthy donors. Overall study results and limits: A later look showed TCR association rates differing by HLA locus, highest for DRB1 and lowest for HLA-C. Specific recognition of CMV antigens was confirmed in vitro for a few chains (all CMV-associated).

This CDR3 is 17 amino acids long. CDR1 and CDR2 from the germline V gene are SGHRS and YFSETQ. The germline V and J ends were trimmed by 1 base and 1 base, with 17 bases remaining between them. 13 Jbeta primers and 60 Vbeta primers were used for the PCR. The data were produced by immunoSEQ multiplex PCR, yet TCRdb's version contains in-frame clones alone and is incomplete. This sample yields approximately 150,000 clones, of which roughly 70% are seen a single time; around 2.8% belongs to the top ten. Material for sequencing was PBMCs. The chain has TRBV5-1 and TRBJ1-1, with D tentatively TRBD1 (6 bases). This TCR came from a woman between 35 and 50 years old in good health and CMV-seropositive. The CDR3 here is CASSLSASAGANTEAFF. As DNA, the CDR3 is TGCGCCAGCAGCTTGTCAGCGTCAGCGGGGGCGAACACTGAAGCTTTCTTT.